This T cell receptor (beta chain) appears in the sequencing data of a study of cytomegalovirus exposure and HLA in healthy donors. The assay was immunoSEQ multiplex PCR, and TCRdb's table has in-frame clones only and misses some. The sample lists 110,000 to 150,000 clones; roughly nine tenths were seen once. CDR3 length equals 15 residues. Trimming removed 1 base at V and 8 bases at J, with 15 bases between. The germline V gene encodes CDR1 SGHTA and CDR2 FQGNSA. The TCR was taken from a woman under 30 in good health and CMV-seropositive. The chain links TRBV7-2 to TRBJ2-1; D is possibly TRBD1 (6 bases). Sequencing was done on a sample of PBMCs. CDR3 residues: CASSLGPRGAYEQFF. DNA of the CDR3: TGTGCCAGCAGCTTAGGGCCCAGGGGAGCCTATGAGCAGTTCTTC.